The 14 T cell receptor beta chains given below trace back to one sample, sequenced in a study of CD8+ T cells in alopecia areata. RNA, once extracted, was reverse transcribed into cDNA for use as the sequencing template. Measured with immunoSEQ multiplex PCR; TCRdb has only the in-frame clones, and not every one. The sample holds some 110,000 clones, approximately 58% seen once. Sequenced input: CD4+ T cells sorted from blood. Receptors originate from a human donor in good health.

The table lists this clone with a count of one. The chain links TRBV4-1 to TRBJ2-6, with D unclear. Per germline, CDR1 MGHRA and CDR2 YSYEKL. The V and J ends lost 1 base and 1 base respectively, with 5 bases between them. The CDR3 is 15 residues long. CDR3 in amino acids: CASSQAYSGANVLTF. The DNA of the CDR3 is TGCGCCAGCAGCCAAGCGTATTCTGGGGCCAACGTCCTGACTTTC.

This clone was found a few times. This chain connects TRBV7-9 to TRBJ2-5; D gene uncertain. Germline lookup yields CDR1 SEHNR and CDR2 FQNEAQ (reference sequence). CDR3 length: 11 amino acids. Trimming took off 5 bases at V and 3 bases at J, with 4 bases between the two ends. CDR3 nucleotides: TGTGCCAGCAGCGCGGAAGAGACCCAGTACTTC. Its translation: CASSAEETQYF.

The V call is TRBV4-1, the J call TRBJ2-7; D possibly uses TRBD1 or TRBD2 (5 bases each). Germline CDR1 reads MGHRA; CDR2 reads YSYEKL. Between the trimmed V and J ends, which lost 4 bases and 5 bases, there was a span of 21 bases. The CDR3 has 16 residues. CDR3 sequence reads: CASSRGSGTMGNEQYF. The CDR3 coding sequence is TGCGCCAGCAGCCGCGGGTCCGGGACCATGGGGAACGAGCAGTACTTC.

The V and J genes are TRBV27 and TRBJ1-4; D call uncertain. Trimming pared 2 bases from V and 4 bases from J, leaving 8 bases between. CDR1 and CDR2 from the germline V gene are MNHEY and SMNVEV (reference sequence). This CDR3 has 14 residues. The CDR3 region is CASSLLSGNEKLFF. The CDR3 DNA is TGTGCCAGCAGTTTACTTAGTGGTAATGAAAAACTGTTTTTT.

The CDR3 DNA is TGTGCCTGGGACAGGGTGTACGAGCAGTACTTC. Translating it yields CAWDRVYEQYF. This sequence joins TRBV30 and TRBJ2-7; TRBD1 matches 7 bases. CDR1 and CDR2 (germline): GTSNPN, SVGIG (reference sequence). This CDR3 comprises 11 residues. The V segment lost 5 bases and the J segment 4 bases; nucleotides outside the gene matches: 2.

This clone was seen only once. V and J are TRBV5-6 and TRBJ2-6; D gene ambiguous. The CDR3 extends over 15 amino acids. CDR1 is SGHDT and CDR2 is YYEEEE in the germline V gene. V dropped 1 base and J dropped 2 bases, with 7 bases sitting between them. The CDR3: CASSLLGPGANVLTF. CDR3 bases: TGTGCCAGCAGCTTGTTGGGTCCTGGGGCCAACGTCCTGACTTTC.

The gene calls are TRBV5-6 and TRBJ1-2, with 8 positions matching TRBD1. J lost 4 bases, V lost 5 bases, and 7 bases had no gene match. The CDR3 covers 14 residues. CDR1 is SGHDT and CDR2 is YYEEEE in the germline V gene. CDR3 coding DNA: TGTGCCAGCAGACAGGACAGGGCCTCCTATGGCTACACCTTC. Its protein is CASRQDRASYGYTF. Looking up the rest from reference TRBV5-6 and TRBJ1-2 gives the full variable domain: DAGVTQSPTHLIKTRGQQVTLRCSPKSGHDTVSWYQQALGQGPQFIFQYYEEEERQRGNFPDRFSGHQFPNYSSELNVNALLLGDSALYLCASRQDRASYGYTFGSGTRLTVV.

CDR3 nucleotide sequence: TGTGCCAGCAGCTCACCGGGACTAGCGGGGGGGACGGATACGCAGTATTTT. This gives the protein CASSSPGLAGGTDTQYF. This rearrangement joins TRBV5-6 to TRBJ2-3, with 16 bases fitting TRBD2. Germline V CDR1 and CDR2: SGHDT, YYEEEE. Trimming at V came to 3 bases and at J to 6 bases, leaving 7 bases not matched to a gene. This CDR3 contains 17 residues.

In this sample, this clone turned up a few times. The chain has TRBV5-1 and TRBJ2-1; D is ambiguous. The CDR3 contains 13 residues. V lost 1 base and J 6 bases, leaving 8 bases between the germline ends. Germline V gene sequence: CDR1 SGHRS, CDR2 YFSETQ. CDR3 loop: CASSLYPANEQFF. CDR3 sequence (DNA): TGCGCCAGCAGCTTGTATCCAGCCAATGAGCAGTTCTTC.

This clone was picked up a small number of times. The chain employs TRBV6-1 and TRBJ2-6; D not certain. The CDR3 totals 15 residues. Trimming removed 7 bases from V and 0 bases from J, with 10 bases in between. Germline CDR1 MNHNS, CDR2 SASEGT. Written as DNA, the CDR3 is TGTGCCAGCAATGCAGGAATCTCTGGGGCCAACGTCCTGACTTTC. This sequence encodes CASNAGISGANVLTF.

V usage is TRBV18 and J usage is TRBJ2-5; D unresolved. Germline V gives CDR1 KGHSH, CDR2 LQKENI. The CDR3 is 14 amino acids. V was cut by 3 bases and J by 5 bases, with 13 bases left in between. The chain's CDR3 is CASSPTSGRETQYF. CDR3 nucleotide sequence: TGTGCCAGCTCACCGACGTCAGGAAGGGAGACCCAGTACTTC. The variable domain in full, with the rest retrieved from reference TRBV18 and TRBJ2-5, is NAGVMQNPRHLVRRRGQEARLRCSPMKGHSHVYWYRQLPEEGLKFMVYLQKENIIDESGMPKERFSAEFPKEGPSILRIQQVVRGDSAAYFCASSPTSGRETQYFGPGTRLLVL.

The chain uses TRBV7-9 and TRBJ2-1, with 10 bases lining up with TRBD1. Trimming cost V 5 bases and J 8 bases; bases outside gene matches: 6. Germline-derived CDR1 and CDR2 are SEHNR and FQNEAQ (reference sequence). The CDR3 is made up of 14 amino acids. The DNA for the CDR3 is TGTGCCAGCAGCCCAGGACAGGGGGGTGATGAGCAGTTCTTC. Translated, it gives CASSPGQGGDEQFF.

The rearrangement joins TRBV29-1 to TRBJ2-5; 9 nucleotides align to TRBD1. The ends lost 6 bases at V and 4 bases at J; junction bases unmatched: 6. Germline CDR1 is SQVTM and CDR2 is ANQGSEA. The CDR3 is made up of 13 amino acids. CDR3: CSVGTGSRETQYF. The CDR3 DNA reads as TGCAGCGTCGGGACAGGGAGCCGAGAGACCCAGTACTTC. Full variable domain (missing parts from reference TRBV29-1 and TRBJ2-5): SAVISQKPSRDICQRGTSLTIQCQVDSQVTMMFWYRQQPGQSLTLIATANQGSEATYESGFVIDKFPISRPNLTFSTLTVSNMSPEDSSIYLCSVGTGSRETQYFGPGTRLLVL.

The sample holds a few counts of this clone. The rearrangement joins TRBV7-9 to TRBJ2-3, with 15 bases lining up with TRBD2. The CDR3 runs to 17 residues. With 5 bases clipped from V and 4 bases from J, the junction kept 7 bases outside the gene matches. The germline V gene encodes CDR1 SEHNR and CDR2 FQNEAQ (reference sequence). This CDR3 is CASSPRGLAGGPDTQYF. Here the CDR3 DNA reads TGTGCCAGCAGCCCGAGAGGACTAGCGGGGGGGCCAGATACGCAGTATTTT. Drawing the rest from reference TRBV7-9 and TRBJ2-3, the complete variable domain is DTGVSQNPRHKITKRGQNVTFRCDPISEHNRLYWYRQTLGQGPEFLTYFQNEAQLEKSRLLSDRFSAERPKGSFSTLEIQRTEQGDSAMYLCASSPRGLAGGPDTQYFGPGTRLTVL.